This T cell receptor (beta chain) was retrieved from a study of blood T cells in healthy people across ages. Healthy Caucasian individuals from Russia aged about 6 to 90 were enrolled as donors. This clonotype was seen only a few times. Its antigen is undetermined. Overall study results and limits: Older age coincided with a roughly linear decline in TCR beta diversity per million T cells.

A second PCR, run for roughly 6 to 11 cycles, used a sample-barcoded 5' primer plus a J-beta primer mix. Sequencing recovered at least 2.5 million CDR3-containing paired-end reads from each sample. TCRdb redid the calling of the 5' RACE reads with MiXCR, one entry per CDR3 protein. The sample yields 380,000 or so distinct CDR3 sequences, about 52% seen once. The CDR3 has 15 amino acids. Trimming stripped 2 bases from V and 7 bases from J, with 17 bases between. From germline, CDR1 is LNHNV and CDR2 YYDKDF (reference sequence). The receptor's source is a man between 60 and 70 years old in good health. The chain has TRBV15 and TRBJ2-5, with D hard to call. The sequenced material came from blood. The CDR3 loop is CATSRSAGPVGTQYF. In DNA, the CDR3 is TGTGCCACCAGCAGATCTGCCGGGCCCGTGGGGACCCAGTACTTC.